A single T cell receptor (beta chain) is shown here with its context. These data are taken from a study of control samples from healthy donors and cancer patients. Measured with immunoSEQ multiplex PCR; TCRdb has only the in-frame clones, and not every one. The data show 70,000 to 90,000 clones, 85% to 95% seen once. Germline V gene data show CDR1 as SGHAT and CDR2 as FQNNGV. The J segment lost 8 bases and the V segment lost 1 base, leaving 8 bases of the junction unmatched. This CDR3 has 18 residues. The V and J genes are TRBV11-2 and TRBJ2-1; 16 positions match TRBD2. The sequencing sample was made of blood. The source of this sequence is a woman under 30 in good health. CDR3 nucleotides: TGTGCCAGCAGCTTAGGGCTGGGGACTAGCGGGAGGGTGGATGAGCAGTTCTTC. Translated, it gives CASSLGLGTSGRVDEQFF.